This TCR beta chain was sequenced for a study of siplizumab effects on memory and regulatory T cells. Study-wide results and caveats: Unstimulated subsets were the mapping target of only a minor fraction of alloreactive clones. Siplizumab brought about a significant reduction in alloreactive sequences traceable to unstimulated CD4+ memory cells.

Assays captured 10^5 or so TCR templates per sample. TCRdb's table, derived via immunoSEQ multiplex PCR, lists solely in-frame clones and lacks some. The table has some 80,000 clones, more than 85% seen once. Germline V gene lookup returns CDR1 SGDLS and CDR2 YYNGEE. CDR3 size: 15 residues. V lost 2 bases and J 8 bases, leaving 17 bases between the germline ends. About this clone: Antigen specificity is unknown.

The V gene is TRBV9, the J gene TRBJ1-3; TRBD1 is a possible D gene (6 bases). This clonotype was sampled from a human donor in good health. The sequenced sample consisted of CD8+ T cells sorted from blood. CDR3 loop: CASSVDRFFGDTIYF. DNA of the CDR3: TGTGCCAGCAGCGTTGACAGGTTTTTTGGTGACACCATATATTTT.